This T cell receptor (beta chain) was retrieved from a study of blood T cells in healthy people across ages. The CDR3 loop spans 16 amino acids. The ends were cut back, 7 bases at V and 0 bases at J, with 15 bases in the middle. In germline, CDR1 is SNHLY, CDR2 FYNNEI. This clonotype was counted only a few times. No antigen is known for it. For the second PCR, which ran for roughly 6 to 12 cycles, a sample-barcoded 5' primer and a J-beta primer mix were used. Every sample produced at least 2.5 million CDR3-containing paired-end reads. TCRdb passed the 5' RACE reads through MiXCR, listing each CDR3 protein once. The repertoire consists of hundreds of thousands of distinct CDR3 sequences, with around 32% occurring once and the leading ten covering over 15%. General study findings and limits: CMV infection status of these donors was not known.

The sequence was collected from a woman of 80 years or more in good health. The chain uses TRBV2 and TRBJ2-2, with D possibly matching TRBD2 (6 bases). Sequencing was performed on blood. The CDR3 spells CASNDFGGANTGELFF. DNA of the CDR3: TGTGCCAGCAATGACTTCGGAGGGGCGAACACCGGGGAGCTGTTTTTT.